These 28 T cell receptor beta chains were all obtained from the same sample, sequenced in a study of metastatic and nonmetastatic thyroid tumors. TCRdb re-processed the PCR reads through MiXCR. This sample yields tens of thousands of clones, of which 22% are seen a single time; about 3.8% belongs to the top ten. Patients had received no treatment of any kind before thyroid surgery. Input material: blood. All receptors come from a male donor with papillary thyroid cancer or a benign thyroid nodule (not recorded which). Some clones in this sample may be carry-over from other donors' samples.

This clone was observed many times. The V call is TRBV7-9, the J call TRBJ1-2, with 9 positions matching TRBD1. The CDR3 consists of 15 residues. Germline CDR1 SEHNR, CDR2 FQNEAQ (reference sequence). The junction had 9 bases not matched to a gene; V was cut back by 2 bases and J by 8 bases. The CDR3 DNA reads TGTGCCAGCAGCTTATCCCGGGACAGGGCACGGGGCTACACCTTC. Its protein is CASSLSRDRARGYTF. Filled out from reference TRBV7-9 and TRBJ1-2, the complete variable domain reads DTGVSQNPRHKITKRGQNVTFRCDPISEHNRLYWYRQTLGQGPEFLTYFQNEAQLEKSRLLSDRFSAERPKGSFSTLEIQRTEQGDSAMYLCASSLSRDRARGYTFGSGTRLTVV.

J is TRBJ1-1 and V is TRBV11-3; D is perhaps TRBD1 (5 bases). Deletions cut 2 bases from V and 8 bases from J, with 9 bases between. The V gene's germline CDR1 is SGHNT and CDR2 YENEEA. The CDR3 length is 12 residues. CDR3 loop: CASSLRSGEAFF. CDR3 in DNA: TGTGCCAGCAGCTTACGGTCAGGGGAAGCTTTCTTT.

With respect to this clone: An end of the junction differs from the germline gene, which may be a read error. J is TRBJ1-5 and V is TRBV18; D not certain. The CDR3 contains 13 residues. Per the germline V gene, CDR1 is KGHSH and CDR2 is LQKENI. CDR3 region: CASSPNFNQPKHF. In DNA, the CDR3 is TGTGCCAGCTCACCGAACTTCAATCAGCCCAAGCATTTC.

This sequence joins TRBV2 and TRBJ2-3; 7 nucleotides match TRBD1. The V gene's germline CDR1 is SNHLY and CDR2 FYNNEI. The J segment lost 5 bases and the V segment lost 6 bases, leaving 8 bases of the junction unmatched. The CDR3 loop spans 14 amino acids. The CDR3 nucleotides are TGTGCCAGCAGCGGACAGGTCAGAGGAGATACGCAGTATTTT. Translation: CASSGQVRGDTQYF.

This clone was seen many times. The same CDR3 is also encoded by other DNA sequences in this sample. The chain has TRBV6-1 and TRBJ2-5, with 12 bases aligning to TRBD1. V lost 6 bases and J lost 4; bases outside the gene matches: 12. CDR1 is MNHNS and CDR2 is SASEGT in the germline V gene. The CDR3 consists of 17 residues. CDR3 nucleotide sequence: TGTGCCAGCAGCCCCGGGACAGGGGGCTTGAGGGGAGAGACCCAGTACTTC. Translation gives CASSPGTGGLRGETQYF.

This clone was observed a few times. Germline and junction disagree at one end, which may indicate a read error. Here the CDR3 DNA reads TGTGCCAGCAGTCCCCGGGGGACCCTCTTCGCCTACGAACAGTACTTC. It codes for CASSPRGTLFAYEQYF. The chain carries TRBV27 and TRBJ2-7, with TRBD2 as a possible D gene (6 bases). There are 16 residues in the CDR3. Germline V gives CDR1 MNHEY, CDR2 SMNVEV (reference sequence).

The sample holds many counts of this clone. The junction differs from germline at one of its ends, possibly a read error. The chain carries TRBV28 and TRBJ1-5; no reliable D call. The germline CDR1 and CDR2 sequences are MDHEN and SYDVKM. This CDR3 spans 11 amino acids. CDR3: CASSLSRAQHF. DNA for the CDR3: TGTGCCAGCAGTTTGAGTAGGGCCCAACATTTT.

This clone has more than one count but fewer than ten. The junction departs from germline at one end; a sequencing error may be responsible. V usage is TRBV28 and J usage is TRBJ2-7, with 8 bases matching TRBD1. The CDR3 extends over 15 amino acids. CDR1 and CDR2 (germline): MDHEN, SYDVKM. CDR3 nucleotides: TGTGCCAGCAGTTCCCCCTGGACAGGGACACACGAGCATTACTTC. Protein product: CASSSPWTGTHEHYF.

This clone was seen a few times. The CDR3 ends on some other residue instead of the conserved phenylalanine or tryptophan, so this is likely a read error. The chain employs TRBV28 and TRBJ2-7; 7 nucleotides align to TRBD1. With V trimmed by 7 bases and J by 4 bases, 16 bases remained unmatched. Per germline, CDR1 MDHEN and CDR2 SYDVKM. The CDR3 is 16 residues long. In nucleotides, the CDR3 is TGTGCCAGCATTCCGGGGACAGCCCTAAGGGGATACGAGCAGTACCTC. Protein: CASIPGTALRGYEQYL.

This clone was counted many times. The chain joins TRBV12-3 or TRBV12-4 to TRBJ2-2; possible D gene TRBD2, 6 bases. V was pared by 9 bases and J by 5 bases, with 25 bases between. The CDR3 is 17 residues long. Here the CDR3 DNA reads TGTGCCAGGGGAAGGGAGGCCATTTTTGATGGGACCGGGGAGCTGTTTTTT. Amino acid sequence: CARGREAIFDGTGELFF.

Comments on this clone: The sample has other DNA sequences that encode this CDR3 too. J is TRBJ1-5 and V is TRBV6-2 or TRBV6-3, with D perhaps matching TRBD1 (5 bases). The germline CDR1 and CDR2 sequences are MNHEY and SVGEGT. The CDR3 runs 14 residues. Trimming cost V 6 bases and J 2 bases, with 11 bases left between them. CDR3 bases: TGTGCCAGCAGACCCACAGGTGGCAATCAGCCCCAGCATTTT. It yields the protein CASRPTGGNQPQHF.

This clone showed up many times. This chain uses TRBV19 with TRBJ2-5; 7 nucleotides align to TRBD1. The CDR3 totals 13 residues. Germline V CDR1 and CDR2: LNHDA, SQIVND (reference sequence). The V and J ends lost 6 bases and 5 bases, in that order; junction bases with no gene match: 6. This CDR3 reads CASSDRAAETQYF. In DNA form, the CDR3 reads TGTGCCAGTAGCGACAGGGCGGCGGAGACCCAGTACTTC.

The rearrangement uses TRBV6-1 and TRBJ2-5; D could derive from TRBD1 or TRBD2 (5 bases each). This CDR3 has 15 residues. Germline V CDR1 and CDR2: MNHNS, SASEGT. V was clipped by 2 bases and J by 4 bases, with 14 bases between them. CDR3 residues: CASSEQAGGGETQYF. For the CDR3, the DNA is TGTGCCAGCAGTGAACAGGCAGGTGGGGGAGAGACCCAGTACTTC.

The chain combines TRBV7-9 with TRBJ1-3; D not resolved. Trimming pared 1 base from V and 0 bases from J, leaving 1 base between. Germline lookup yields CDR1 SEHNR and CDR2 FQNEAQ (reference sequence). The CDR3 is 13 amino acids. As DNA, the CDR3 is TGTGCCAGCAGCTTAGGCTCTGGAAACACCATATATTTT. Its protein product is CASSLGSGNTIYF.

This clone was recorded at least ten times. The V gene is TRBV6-1, the J gene TRBJ1-5; TRBD1 is a possible D gene (6 bases). Germline V CDR1 and CDR2: MNHNS, SASEGT. The CDR3 covers 15 residues. V dropped 7 bases and J dropped 3 bases, with 16 bases sitting between them. The chain's CDR3 is CASKIQQGINQPQHF. The CDR3 region has the DNA TGTGCCAGCAAAATACAACAGGGTATCAATCAGCCCCAGCATTTT.

This clone has just a few counts. The final CDR3 position lacks the conserved phenylalanine or tryptophan, pointing to a likely read error. It is unclear where the CDR3 begins or ends on the DNA, so no DNA is shown, and the CDR3 is as TCRdb lists it. The J gene is TRBJ2-4, the V gene TRBV2. The CDR3 length is 8 residues, termini included. Germline values: CDR1 SNHLY, CDR2 FYNNEI. CDR3: CASSEARS.

In this sample, this clone turned up a few times. The chain is built from TRBV4-2 and TRBJ2-2, with TRBD2 matching 7 bases. Trimming removed 4 bases from V and 0 bases from J; junction bases left unmatched: 5. The CDR3 runs 16 residues. Germline loops: CDR1 LGHNA, CDR2 YNFKEQ. The CDR3 loop reads CASSPSGVSNTGELFF. CDR3 coding DNA: TGTGCCAGCAGCCCGAGCGGGGTCTCGAACACCGGGGAGCTGTTTTTT.

The V call is TRBV20-1, the J call TRBJ1-2; 7 bases line up with TRBD1. In germline, CDR1 is DFQATT, CDR2 SNEGSKA (reference sequence). Trimming at V came to 5 bases and at J to 4 bases, leaving 4 bases not matched to a gene. This CDR3 contains 12 residues. CDR3 sequence: CSAGGDSYGYTF. The DNA for the CDR3 is TGCAGTGCTGGGGGGGACAGCTATGGCTACACCTTC.

Ten or more counts support this clone. The V call is TRBV6-1, the J call TRBJ2-5; a possible D gene is TRBD2 (7 bases). There are 14 residues in the CDR3. Trimming pared 4 bases from V and 5 bases from J, leaving 14 bases between. CDR1 and CDR2 from the germline V gene are MNHNS and SASEGT. The CDR3 loop reads CASSGRTRGETQYF. The CDR3 nucleotides are TGTGCCAGCAGTGGGAGGACTAGGGGGGAGACCCAGTACTTC.

In this sample, this clone turned up many times. The same CDR3 also results from other DNA sequences found in this sample. The chain combines TRBV5-6 with TRBJ2-3, with TRBD2 matching over 9 bases. Germline assignment: CDR1 SGHDT and CDR2 YYEEEE. This CDR3 is built from 16 residues. The junction had 6 bases not matched to a gene; V was cut back by 2 bases and J by 2 bases. The CDR3 is CASSFLRLAATDTQYF. The CDR3 DNA follows: TGTGCCAGCAGCTTTCTGAGACTAGCGGCCACAGATACGCAGTATTTT.

This chain links TRBV20-1 with TRBJ1-2; the D gene is possibly TRBD1 (5 bases). CDR3 length: 12 amino acids. The V end lost 6 bases, the J end lost 7 bases, and 15 bases lay between the germline ends. CDR1 is DFQATT and CDR2 is SNEGSKA in the germline V gene (reference sequence). CDR3 sequence reads: CSAQSGGGGYTF. CDR3 sequence (DNA): TGCAGTGCGCAGTCTGGGGGGGGTGGCTACACCTTC.

The chain employs TRBV12-3 or TRBV12-4 and TRBJ2-7, with unresolved D. The V end lost 7 bases, the J end lost 3 bases, and 13 bases lay between the germline ends. The CDR3 is 13 residues long. The CDR3 region has the DNA TGTGCCAGCACCTTAGACGGCGGCTACGAGCAGTACTTC. Amino acid sequence: CASTLDGGYEQYF.

This clone was found many times. This chain uses TRBV7-3 with TRBJ2-1; tentatively, D is TRBD2 (6 bases). The CDR3 is made up of 15 amino acids. The germline CDR1 and CDR2 sequences are SGHTA and FQGTGA. Trimming removed 5 bases at V and 6 bases at J, with 17 bases between. CDR3 loop: CASSLGGGAPNEQFF. CDR3 nucleotides: TGTGCCAGCAGCCTCGGAGGCGGGGCGCCCAATGAGCAGTTCTTC.

This clone has a count of ten or more. The CDR3 region has the DNA TGCAGCGTTTTAGGGGCCGACTCTGGGGCCAACGTCCTGACTTTC. It encodes CSVLGADSGANVLTF. The chain recombines TRBV29-1 with TRBJ2-6; D perhaps matches TRBD1 (5 bases). V was pared by 5 bases and J by 0 bases, with 11 bases between. Germline CDR1 SQVTM, CDR2 ANQGSEA. CDR3 length: 15 amino acids.

This clone appeared many times. V usage is TRBV7-3 and J usage is TRBJ2-3; D perhaps matches TRBD1 (6 bases). Germline values: CDR1 SGHTA, CDR2 FQGTGA. The CDR3 covers 14 residues. V was trimmed by 1 base and J by 6 bases, leaving 11 bases between them. CDR3: CASSLRGPRDTQYF. The CDR3 nucleotides are TGTGCCAGCAGCTTAAGGGGGCCCAGGGATACGCAGTATTTT. The variable domain in full, with the rest retrieved from reference TRBV7-3 and TRBJ2-3, is GAGVSQTPSNKVTEKGKYVELRCDPISGHTALYWYRQSLGQGPEFLIYFQGTGAADDSGLPNDRFFAVRPEGSVSTLKIQRTERGDSAVYLCASSLRGPRDTQYFGPGTRLTVL.

This clone was counted ten times or more. The V and J genes are TRBV20-1 and TRBJ2-2; TRBD1 agrees at 7 bases. Germline CDR1 and CDR2: DFQATT and SNEGSKA (reference sequence). The CDR3 covers 15 residues. Trimming removed 1 base from V and 3 bases from J; junction bases left unmatched: 5. The CDR3: CSARGIRGHTGELFF. For the CDR3, the DNA is TGCAGTGCTAGAGGAATAAGGGGGCACACCGGGGAGCTGTTTTTT.

This clone came up many times. V is TRBV20-1 and J is TRBJ2-7; 11 positions match TRBD2. This CDR3 is 15 amino acids long. With 0 bases clipped from V and 4 bases from J, the junction kept 5 bases outside the gene matches. Germline V gives CDR1 DFQATT, CDR2 SNEGSKA (reference sequence). The CDR3 nucleotides read TGCAGTGCTAGAGACATAGCGGGAGGGCCGTACGAGCAGTACTTC. Amino acids: CSARDIAGGPYEQYF.

The sample holds many counts of this clone. V usage is TRBV7-8 and J usage is TRBJ2-7; TRBD1 matches at 9 bases. CDR1 is SGHVS, CDR2 FQNEAQ, per germline. The CDR3 has 18 residues. The V segment lost 4 bases and the J segment 0 bases; nucleotides outside the gene matches: 13. CDR3 residues: CASSSRDRASLISYEQYF. The DNA of the CDR3 is TGTGCCAGCAGCTCACGGGACAGGGCCTCCCTCATCTCCTACGAGCAGTACTTC.